Listed below are T cell receptor beta chains from one sample, sequenced in a study of blood T cells in healthy people across ages. TCRdb re-analysed the 5' RACE reads in MiXCR, keeping a single row per CDR3 protein. The table includes around 1,800,000 distinct CDR3 sequences, roughly two fifths detected once. Sequencing was performed on blood. The receptors stem from a human donor in good health. Both conserved end residues are part of each CDR3. Fields, in order: D gene, J gene, clone size, V gene, CDR3 protein, CDR3 DNA. A D gene is named only where the DNA matches it firmly. Size tells how often a clone was seen (once, few, many) or the class of an expanded clone, and some rows leave it out.

>TRBD1|TRBJ1-1|few|TRBV4-3
CASSQGQGYVNTEAFF
TGCGCCAGCAGCCAGGGACAGGGGTATGTGAACACTGAAGCTTTCTTT
>NA|TRBJ1-2|NA|TRBV12-3/TRBV12-4
CAGSFSLGGDYGYTF
TGTGCCGGCAGTTTTAGTTTGGGAGGAGACTATGGCTACACCTTC
>NA|TRBJ1-2|NA|TRBV6-2/TRBV6-3
CASRELGRNYGYTF
TGTGCCAGCAGAGAACTTGGGAGGAACTATGGCTACACCTTC
>TRBD2|TRBJ2-7|NA|TRBV7-8
CAGSLALAANEQYF
TGTGCCGGCAGCTTAGCCCTAGCGGCCAACGAGCAGTACTTC
>NA|TRBJ2-7|few|TRBV7-6
CASSLQPEVPDEQYF
TGTGCCAGCAGCTTACAACCCGAGGTCCCGGACGAGCAGTACTTC
>NA|TRBJ1-1|NA|TRBV29-1
CSVEARQDLNTEAFF
TGCAGCGTTGAAGCCCGACAGGATCTGAACACTGAAGCTTTCTTT
>TRBD2|TRBJ2-3|few|TRBV20-1
CSARVGGSYRDTQYF
TGCAGTGCTAGAGTCGGGGGGTCCTACAGGGATACGCAGTATTTT
>TRBD1|TRBJ2-3|NA|TRBV12-3/TRBV12-4
CASSPRTGAISTDTQYF
TGTGCCAGCAGTCCCCGGACAGGGGCTATTAGCACAGATACGCAGTATTTT
>TRBD2|TRBJ2-5|NA|TRBV4-2
CASSQDGGGGAYQETQYF
TGTGCCAGCAGCCAAGACGGTGGCGGGGGGGCCTACCAAGAGACCCAGTACTTC
>TRBD1|TRBJ1-2|NA|TRBV6-5
CASSSQTGTAYGYTF
TGTGCCAGCAGTTCCCAGACCGGGACAGCCTATGGCTACACCTTC
>TRBD2|TRBJ2-7|few|TRBV12-3/TRBV12-4
CASRGLGRAGASYEQYF
TGTGCCAGCAGGGGACTAGGAAGGGCAGGGGCCAGCTACGAGCAGTACTTC
>TRBD1|TRBJ1-2|NA|TRBV28
CASSLSGQEAGYGYTF
TGTGCCAGCAGTTTATCGGGACAGGAAGCAGGCTATGGCTACACCTTC